This T cell receptor beta chain is from a study of naive and memory T cell subsets. An oligonucleotide containing a UMI was ligated to the 3' end of TCR cDNA. Whole blood, 2 to 2.5 ml, came from adult healthy volunteers. Unsorted total RNA, roughly 1 to 1000 ng, was DNase treated before reverse transcription. The V gene's germline CDR1 is SGHTA and CDR2 FQGTGA. V gave up 0 bases and J gave up 3 bases; unmatched junction bases: 6. The CDR3 runs 16 residues. This clonotype was counted only a few times. The SP2 primer and nested alpha and beta constant region primers amplified ligated cDNA in four rounds. For blood and skin samples, reverse transcription used TCR alpha and beta constant primers. TCRdb reanalysed the 5' RACE reads using MiXCR and keeps one entry per CDR3 protein. There are over 45,000 distinct CDR3 sequences in the sample; more than 7.5% occur only once, and over 8% lies in the top ten.

The chain couples TRBV7-3 to TRBJ2-3; 7 nucleotides align to TRBD2. The receptor was derived from a female donor in good health. CDR3 sequence: CASSLTGTTLTDTQYF. In DNA form, the CDR3 reads TGTGCCAGCAGCTTAACCGGGACTACGCTAACAGATACGCAGTATTTT. Supplemented by reference TRBV7-3 and TRBJ2-3, the full variable domain reads GAGVSQTPSNKVTEKGKYVELRCDPISGHTALYWYRQSLGQGPEFLIYFQGTGAADDSGLPNDRFFAVRPEGSVSTLKIQRTERGDSAVYLCASSLTGTTLTDTQYFGPGTRLTVL.